The 28 T cell receptor beta chains given below trace back to one sample, sequenced in a study of neurological immune-mediated disorders. TCRdb analysed the 5' RACE reads with MiXCR anew, one entry per CDR3 protein. The profile shows 35,000 to 40,000 distinct CDR3 sequences, around 10% of them singletons. The sequencing input was CD4+ T cells from blood. The receptors shown here come from a young woman with HTLV-1-associated myelopathy (HAM/TSP).

The rearrangement joins TRBV10-3 to TRBJ2-1, with TRBD2 identical over 8 bases. This CDR3 region has 13 residues. The trim removed 2 bases at V and 13 bases at J, leaving 7 bases unmatched. Germline V gene data show CDR1 as ENHRY and CDR2 as SYGVKD. Here the CDR3 reads CAISEPGLDTQFF. CDR3 in DNA: TGTGCCATCAGTGAGCCGGGACTAGATACTCAGTTCTTC.

This clonotype has a count of ten or more. This chain connects TRBV5-1 to TRBJ1-6; 7 bases match TRBD1. The V and J ends lost 2 bases and 9 bases, in that order; junction bases with no gene match: 17. The CDR3 sequence is 18 residues long. CDR1 and CDR2 (germline): SGHRS, YFSETQ. The CDR3 sequence is CASSFAPGQRRSSSPLHF. The CDR3 bases are TGCGCCAGCAGCTTCGCTCCGGGACAGCGCCGGTCAAGTTCACCCCTCCACTTT.

This clonotype was observed many times. The rearrangement uses TRBV20-1 and TRBJ2-2; D perhaps matches TRBD2 (6 bases). The germline gives CDR1 DFQATT, CDR2 SNEGSKA (reference sequence). Trimming removed 5 bases at V and 5 bases at J, with 15 bases between. There are 14 residues in the CDR3. CDR3 bases: TGCAGTGCTTCCCCAGGAGGGCGGACCGGGGAGCTGTTTTTT. This sequence encodes CSASPGGRTGELFF.

This clonotype appeared many times. V and J are TRBV15 and TRBJ2-7; D remains ambiguous. Germline CDR1 is LNHNV and CDR2 is YYDKDF (reference sequence). CDR3 length: 14 residues. The ends were cut back, 0 bases at V and 4 bases at J, with 10 bases in the middle. The CDR3 sequence: CATSRDYEKYEQYF. CDR3 DNA sequence: TGTGCCACCAGCAGAGATTACGAGAAATACGAGCAGTACTTC.

In this sample, this clonotype turned up many times. The rearrangement uses TRBV28 and TRBJ2-7; possibly TRBD1 for D (5 bases). Germline V CDR1 and CDR2: MDHEN, SYDVKM. The CDR3 is 13 amino acids. Trimming removed 6 bases at V and 2 bases at J, with 11 bases between. The CDR3, as DNA: TGTGCCAGCAGGCCTGGACAAACCTACGAGCAGTACTTC. Translating it yields CASRPGQTYEQYF.

At least ten counts were recorded for this clonotype. CDR3 in DNA: TGTGCCAGCATTCCCTTTCCGGGGGGCGGGCATGGCTACACCTTC. This sequence encodes CASIPFPGGGHGYTF. V and J are TRBV6-1 and TRBJ1-2; maybe TRBD1 (6 bases). Germline CDR1 MNHNS, CDR2 SASEGT. Trimming stripped 7 bases from V and 6 bases from J, with 21 bases between. This CDR3 comprises 15 residues.

This clonotype was seen repeatedly, ten times or more. The gene calls are TRBV5-5 and TRBJ2-1, with D hard to call. This CDR3 contains 16 residues. Trimming removed 0 bases from V and 1 base from J, with 11 bases in between. The germline gives CDR1 SGHKS, CDR2 YYEKEE (reference sequence). CDR3 residues: CASSLAVAASYNEQFF. In nucleotides, the CDR3 is TGTGCCAGCAGCTTGGCAGTAGCTGCTTCCTACAATGAGCAGTTCTTC.

This clonotype came up many times. V gene TRBV6-2 or TRBV6-3 combines with J gene TRBJ2-7; D possibly corresponds to TRBD1 (5 bases). Germline V gene lookup returns CDR1 MNHEY and CDR2 SVGEGT. The CDR3 totals 17 residues. Trimming removed 2 bases from V and 5 bases from J, with 22 bases in between. Written as DNA, the CDR3 is TGTGCCAGCAGTTACAAATTCGGACAACCGAAAATTGACGAGCAGTACTTC. Its protein is CASSYKFGQPKIDEQYF.

In this sample, this clonotype turned up many times. V and J are TRBV20-1 and TRBJ2-1, with 14 bases aligning to TRBD2. CDR1 DFQATT and CDR2 SNEGSKA come from the germline V gene (reference sequence). The CDR3 runs to 15 residues. The V gene end was trimmed by 6 bases and the J gene end by 6 bases; junction bases not matched to a gene: 7. The CDR3 nucleotides are TGCAGTGCGACGACTAGCGGGGGGGCCGGCAATGAGCAGTTCTTC. Encoded protein: CSATTSGGAGNEQFF.

The chain couples TRBV30 to TRBJ1-2; no firm D call. Germline-derived CDR1 and CDR2 are GTSNPN and SVGIG (reference sequence). The V and J ends lost 3 bases and 2 bases respectively, with 16 bases between them. This CDR3 comprises 15 residues. The CDR3, as DNA: TGTGCCTGGAGCCCGGGAGCGACGTTGAACTATGGCTACACCTTC. Its protein product is CAWSPGATLNYGYTF. Complete variable domain (other parts from reference TRBV30 and TRBJ1-2): SQTIHQWPATLVQPVGSPLSLECTVEGTSNPNLYWYRQAAGRGLQLLFYSVGIGQISSEVPQNLSASRPQDRQFILSSKKLLLSDSGFYLCAWSPGATLNYGYTFGSGTRLTVV.

The V call is TRBV7-6, the J call TRBJ2-1, with TRBD2 identical over 15 bases. Trimming at V came to 4 bases and at J to 3 bases, leaving 7 bases not matched to a gene. Germline V CDR1 and CDR2: SGHVS, FNYEAQ. This CDR3 is 18 amino acids long. In DNA, the CDR3 is TGTGCCAGCAGCTCGGCGGGACTAGCGGGGGGATACTACAATGAGCAGTTCTTC. This gives the protein CASSSAGLAGGYYNEQFF. The whole variable domain, remainder taken from reference TRBV7-6 and TRBJ2-1, is GAGVSQSPRYKVTKRGQDVALRCDPISGHVSLYWYRQALGQGPEFLTYFNYEAQQDKSGLPNDRFSAERPEGSISTLTIQRTEQRDSAMYRCASSSAGLAGGYYNEQFFGPGTRLTVL.

Ten or more counts support this clonotype. The junction does not match germline at one end; this may be a read error. The chain joins TRBV30 to TRBJ2-3; the match to TRBD2 covers 7 bases. Germline-derived CDR1 and CDR2 are GTSNPN and SVGIG (reference sequence). There are 12 residues in the CDR3. This CDR3 reads CARSGVTDTQYF. CDR3 in DNA: TGTGCCAGGAGCGGGGTGACAGATACGCAGTATTTT.

The V gene is TRBV7-8, the J gene TRBJ1-2; D call uncertain. Trimming took 1 base from V and 5 from J, leaving 5 bases between them. This CDR3 has 12 amino acids. CDR1 and CDR2 from the germline V gene are SGHVS and FQNEAQ. CDR3 coding DNA: TGTGCCAGCAGCTTAGGACGGTATGGCTACACCTTC. Its protein product is CASSLGRYGYTF.

This clonotype was seen many times. V and J are TRBV24-1 and TRBJ2-1, with D possibly being TRBD2 (5 bases). Germline CDR1 KGHDR, CDR2 SFDVKD. V was trimmed by 2 bases and J by 0 bases, leaving 10 bases between them. The CDR3 extends over 16 amino acids. For the CDR3, the DNA is TGTGCCACCAGTGATTCCGGCGGGTCCTCCTACAATGAGCAGTTCTTC. As protein: CATSDSGGSSYNEQFF.

This clonotype was seen many times. The chain employs TRBV10-3 and TRBJ2-3; D might be TRBD2 (6 bases). Trimming shortened V by 0 bases and J by 10 bases, and 14 bases separated the two germline ends. This CDR3 comprises 14 residues. CDR1 and CDR2 from the germline V gene are ENHRY and SYGVKD. The DNA of the CDR3 is TGTGCCATCAGTGAGTCTAGGGGACTCGGAGCGCAGTATTTT. Protein product: CAISESRGLGAQYF.

This clonotype was detected ten times or more. The rearrangement links TRBV5-1 to TRBJ2-3; 9 bases line up with TRBD2. V lost 1 base, J lost 4 bases, and 1 base stayed unmatched. The CDR3 extends over 14 amino acids. Germline-derived CDR1 and CDR2 are SGHRS and YFSETQ. The chain's CDR3 is CASSLSGGSDTQYF. As DNA, the CDR3 is TGCGCCAGCAGCTTGAGCGGGGGGTCAGATACGCAGTATTTT.

This clonotype showed up many times. This chain links TRBV20-1 with TRBJ2-3; TRBD2 matches at 12 bases. Per germline, CDR1 DFQATT and CDR2 SNEGSKA (reference sequence). The CDR3 extends over 18 amino acids. The CDR3: CSFPAGLAGGGRTDTQYF. In DNA form, the CDR3 reads TGCAGCTTCCCCGCCGGGCTAGCGGGGGGGGGGAGGACAGATACGCAGTATTTT.

This clonotype turned up a few times. The rearrangement links TRBV11-2 to TRBJ2-1; 7 bases align to TRBD2. The V segment lost 5 bases and the J segment 4 bases; nucleotides outside the gene matches: 8. This CDR3 is built from 15 residues. The V gene's germline CDR1 is SGHAT and CDR2 FQNNGV. CDR3 DNA: TGTGCCAGCAGCCTAGCGGCTTCCTCGTACAATGAGCAGTTCTTC. Its protein is CASSLAASSYNEQFF. The whole variable domain, filled in from reference TRBV11-2 and TRBJ2-1, reads EAGVAQSPRYKIIEKRQSVAFWCNPISGHATLYWYQQILGQGPKLLIQFQNNGVVDDSQLPKDRFSAERLKGVDSTLKIQPAKLEDSAVYLCASSLAASSYNEQFFGPGTRLTVL.

This clonotype came up many times. The V call is TRBV24-1, the J call TRBJ1-5, with TRBD1 identical over 10 bases. This CDR3 is built from 14 residues. V shed 3 bases, J shed 7 bases, and the junction held 2 bases outside the gene matches. Germline CDR1 KGHDR, CDR2 SFDVKD. The CDR3 reads CATSDRDRGQPQHF. The CDR3 nucleotides are TGTGCCACCAGTGATCGGGACAGGGGACAGCCCCAGCATTTT.

CDR3 region: CSARDGRNSNGLWQYF. CDR3 nucleotides: TGCAGTGCTAGAGATGGTAGAAATAGCAATGGCCTGTGGCAGTACTTC. The chain links TRBV20-1 to TRBJ2-7; D is unclear. The V end lost 0 bases, the J end lost 9 bases, and 24 bases lay between the germline ends. There are 16 residues in the CDR3. Germline CDR1 is DFQATT and CDR2 is SNEGSKA (reference sequence).

This clonotype was counted many times. The chain uses TRBV6-6 and TRBJ1-5; no firm D call. This CDR3 comprises 13 residues. V lost 6 bases to trimming and J lost 0 bases, with 6 bases between them. Germline assignment: CDR1 MNHNY and CDR2 SVGAGI (reference sequence). The CDR3 sequence is CASSQNSNQPQHF. CDR3 DNA sequence: TGTGCCAGCAGCCAAAATAGCAATCAGCCCCAGCATTTT.

This clonotype was seen repeatedly, ten times or more. The chain couples TRBV20-1 to TRBJ1-2; D may be TRBD1 (5 bases). CDR3 length: 16 amino acids. V dropped 2 bases and J dropped 2 bases, with 18 bases sitting between them. The germline V gene has CDR1 DFQATT and CDR2 SNEGSKA (reference sequence). For the CDR3, the DNA is TGCAGTGCTAGACCTCCCGGGGGTAGGCCAAACTATGGCTACACCTTC. It codes for CSARPPGGRPNYGYTF.

This clonotype was picked up many times. The chain joins TRBV24-1 to TRBJ2-1, with D perhaps given as TRBD1 or TRBD2 (5 bases each). This CDR3 comprises 15 residues. The V gene's germline CDR1 is KGHDR and CDR2 SFDVKD. V was cut by 3 bases and J by 8 bases, with 16 bases left in between. DNA for the CDR3: TGTGCCACCAGTGATGGGAGCAACAGGATCCATGAGCAGTTCTTC. This sequence encodes CATSDGSNRIHEQFF.

This clonotype was observed at least ten times. CDR3 in amino acids: CASGWSGTQYF. CDR3 nucleotide sequence: TGTGCCAGCGGTTGGAGCGGTACGCAGTATTTT. The chain uses TRBV6-2 or TRBV6-3 and TRBJ2-3; possibly TRBD2 for D (5 bases). The length of the CDR3 is 11 residues. CDR1 is MNHEY and CDR2 is SVGEGT in the germline V gene. V lost 8 bases to trimming and J lost 8 bases, with 11 bases between them.

In its sample, this clonotype was seen many times. J is TRBJ1-2 and V is TRBV7-9; 7 bases fit TRBD1. V lost 4 bases and J lost 5; bases outside the gene matches: 10. Germline CDR1 reads SEHNR; CDR2 reads FQNEAQ (reference sequence). The CDR3 sequence is 15 residues long. CDR3 coding DNA: TGTGCCAGCAGCTCTTATACGGACAGGAATTATGGCTACACCTTC. Translating it yields CASSSYTDRNYGYTF.

This clonotype was counted ten times or more. V and J are TRBV10-3 and TRBJ1-1, with D uncertain. This CDR3 has 14 amino acids. CDR1 is ENHRY and CDR2 is SYGVKD in the germline V gene. Trimming shortened V by 2 bases and J by 6 bases, and 13 bases separated the two germline ends. CDR3 region: CAISEDGRDAEAFF. The CDR3 DNA reads as TGTGCCATCAGTGAGGACGGTCGAGACGCTGAAGCTTTCTTT.

The table lists this clonotype with many counts. The gene calls are TRBV12-3 or TRBV12-4 and TRBJ1-1; tentative D call: TRBD1 (6 bases). The CDR3 runs to 15 residues. V gave up 5 bases and J gave up 3 bases, with 16 bases separating them. The CDR3 here is CASSRIWTAHTEAFF. CDR3 in DNA: TGTGCCAGCAGTCGGATATGGACAGCTCACACTGAAGCTTTCTTT.

There are many counts of this clonotype. The chain joins TRBV6-5 to TRBJ1-1; perhaps TRBD1 as D (6 bases). Trimming took off 11 bases at V and 4 bases at J, with 17 bases between the two ends. This CDR3 is 13 amino acids long. Germline V gene data show CDR1 as MNHEY and CDR2 as SVGAGI. Here the CDR3 DNA reads TGTGCCGCTACCGGGGGGGCTTTCACTGAAGCTTTCTTT. It translates to CAATGGAFTEAFF.